The T cell receptor beta chain under discussion was sequenced for a study of patients and donors after allogeneic stem cell transplantation. TCRdb called the RT-PCR reads again in MiXCR, with one record for every CDR3 protein. Among roughly 230,000 distinct CDR3 sequences listed, 11% to 15% were seen once. The germline V gene encodes CDR1 SGHAT and CDR2 FQNNGV. This CDR3 spans 16 amino acids. J lost 6 bases, V lost 1 base, and 6 bases had no gene match. This clonotype was seen repeatedly, ten times or more. The genes are TRBV11-2 and TRBJ2-2, with 9 nucleotides matching TRBD2. What was sequenced was blood, either unsorted or a sorted T cell fraction (not recorded which). This TCR derives from a human donor who was either an allogeneic HSCT recipient or a stem cell or donor lymphocyte infusion donor (not recorded which). It is not recorded whose cells these are; they may come from a transplant donor. The DNA for the CDR3 is TGTGCCAGCAGCTTAGTGGCGGGGGGGCAGGCCGGGGAGCTGTTTTTT. Its protein product is CASSLVAGGQAGELFF.